The clone carrying this T cell receptor (beta chain) was counted many times. Its antigen remains unidentified. TCRdb reprocessed the 5' RACE reads via MiXCR and lists one record per CDR3 protein. Found here are 150,000 to 200,000 distinct CDR3 sequences, about 18% of them singletons; the top ten hold roughly 4.5%. V dropped 2 bases and J dropped 0 bases, with 11 bases sitting between them. This CDR3 is built from 16 residues. This entry comes from a study of CD8 T cells in ankylosing spondylitis. Findings of the study overall: Significant enrichment of disease-linked clones was reportedly seen in matched ankylosing spondylitis synovial fluid. Earlier literature documents some of the motif variants in reactive arthritis synovial fluid and blood. Disease-linked clones were found to be CD8+ and relatively rare in peripheral blood.

This clonotype originated in a male donor under 30 with ankylosing spondylitis or in good health (not recorded which). The sample was blood, either unsorted or a sorted T cell fraction (not recorded which). The chain joins TRBV12-3 or TRBV12-4 to TRBJ2-1; D not certain. CDR3 sequence reads: CASSLLGSSSYNEQFF. The CDR3 DNA sequence: TGTGCCAGCAGTTTACTGGGGTCAAGCTCCTACAATGAGCAGTTCTTC.